The 26 T cell receptor beta chains reported below all come from one sample, sequenced in a study of T-cell memory formation after mild COVID-19. TCRdb re-called the 5' RACE reads with MiXCR, one entry per CDR3 protein. The table records around 340,000 distinct CDR3 sequences, around 20% of them present only once. Sequencing used PBMCs or a T cell subset sorted from them (not recorded which). These receptors all stem from an adult woman who had mild COVID-19 (a few samples of this study predate the infection). Cell type and time point are not known.

This chain uses TRBV3-1 with TRBJ2-3; tentative D call: TRBD1 (6 bases). Germline V gene sequence: CDR1 LGHDT, CDR2 YNNKEL (reference sequence). The CDR3 has 15 amino acids. V lost 4 bases to trimming and J lost 4 bases, with 15 bases between them. The CDR3 DNA is TGTGCCAGCAGCCGAAAGGGAGCAGGGGCAGATACGCAGTATTTT. The encoded protein is CASSRKGAGADTQYF.

This clonotype came up a few times. The chain employs TRBV6-5 and TRBJ2-3, with 8 bases fitting TRBD1. Germline V gene lookup returns CDR1 MNHEY and CDR2 SVGAGI. V dropped 6 bases and J dropped 0; count of bases not matched to a gene: 5. The length of the CDR3 is 15 residues. CDR3 loop: CASRGGQASTDTQYF. CDR3 DNA sequence: TGTGCCAGCAGGGGGGGACAGGCAAGCACAGATACGCAGTATTTT.

In this sample, this clonotype is medium-sized. This chain links TRBV18 with TRBJ2-1; TRBD1 or TRBD2 may be the D gene (5 bases each). Germline assignment: CDR1 KGHSH and CDR2 LQKENI. The germline V and J ends were trimmed by 3 bases and 2 bases, with 17 bases remaining between them. This CDR3 comprises 17 residues. CDR3 nucleotides: TGTGCCAGCTCACCTCAGACCGGGACGGATCCCTACAATGAGCAGTTCTTC. Translation: CASSPQTGTDPYNEQFF.

This sequence joins TRBV28 and TRBJ2-7; D not resolved. The CDR3 contains 15 residues. CDR1 MDHEN and CDR2 SYDVKM come from the germline V gene. V dropped 5 bases and J dropped 0 bases, with 14 bases sitting between them. CDR3 in amino acids: CASSPRSRSSYEQYF. DNA for the CDR3: TGTGCCAGCAGTCCAAGGTCCAGGAGCTCCTACGAGCAGTACTTC. Full variable domain (remainder filled in from reference TRBV28 and TRBJ2-7): DVKVTQSSRYLVKRTGEKVFLECVQDMDHENMFWYRQDPGLGLRLIYFSYDVKMKEKGDIPEGYSVSREKKERFSLILESASTNQTSMYLCASSPRSRSSYEQYFGPGTRLTVT.

V and J are TRBV19 and TRBJ2-3; unclear D gene. The germline V gene encodes CDR1 LNHDA and CDR2 SQIVND (reference sequence). Between the trimmed V and J ends, which lost 1 base and 7 bases, there was a span of 6 bases. This CDR3 is 12 amino acids long. The CDR3 sequence: CASSIGENTQYF. The DNA of the CDR3 is TGTGCCAGTAGTATAGGAGAGAATACGCAGTATTTT.

This chain joins TRBV5-1 and TRBJ1-1; 7 bases are a match to TRBD1. There are 15 residues in the CDR3. Germline-derived CDR1 and CDR2 are SGHRS and YFSETQ. After removal of 4 bases from V and 4 bases from J, the junction contained 10 bases not matched to a gene. The CDR3: CASSIGTAGGTEAFF. The CDR3 DNA sequence: TGCGCCAGCAGCATTGGGACAGCCGGGGGCACTGAAGCTTTCTTT.

Many counts were recorded for this clonotype. The chain combines TRBV4-2 with TRBJ1-5; D remains ambiguous. V lost 0 bases and J lost 7, with 16 bases in between. From germline, CDR1 is LGHNA and CDR2 YNFKEQ. The CDR3 is 16 residues long. CDR3 loop: CASSQDPPGRPQPQHF. Written as DNA, the CDR3 is TGTGCCAGCAGCCAAGATCCCCCAGGAAGGCCCCAGCCCCAGCATTTT.

This CDR3 reads CSVDGGFGEYEQYF. DNA of the CDR3: TGCAGCGTTGACGGGGGGTTTGGGGAGTACGAGCAGTACTTC. The rearrangement links TRBV29-1 to TRBJ2-7, with 7 positions matching TRBD2. CDR1 is SQVTM, CDR2 ANQGSEA, per germline. This CDR3 has 14 residues. Trimming took 3 bases from V and 4 from J; bases not matched to a gene: 9.

This clonotype was seen more than once but under ten times. The rearrangement uses TRBV10-3 and TRBJ1-5; D is ambiguous. Trimming pared 3 bases from V and 4 bases from J, leaving 4 bases between. Germline-derived CDR1 and CDR2 are ENHRY and SYGVKD. CDR3 length: 12 residues. In nucleotides, the CDR3 is TGTGCCATCAGTGATGGGAATCAGCCCCAGCATTTT. This encodes CAISDGNQPQHF.

The J gene is TRBJ1-2, the V gene TRBV28, with 8 bases lining up with TRBD1. CDR3 length equals 15 residues. The V and J ends lost 5 bases and 3 bases, in that order; junction bases with no gene match: 8. Germline CDR1 is MDHEN and CDR2 is SYDVKM. DNA of the CDR3: TGTGCCAGCAGTCCACAGGGGGGCCTCTACTATGGCTACACCTTC. Its protein is CASSPQGGLYYGYTF.

The chain's CDR3 is CASSQVQVDTQYF. DNA for the CDR3: TGTGCCAGCAGCCAAGTTCAGGTAGATACGCAGTATTTT. The chain couples TRBV3-1 to TRBJ2-3, with D hard to call. The V gene lost 1 base and the J gene lost 5 bases, with 7 bases spanning the gap. The germline CDR1 and CDR2 sequences are LGHDT and YNNKEL (reference sequence). The CDR3 sequence is 13 residues long.

The chain is built from TRBV7-2 and TRBJ2-7, with 8 bases matching TRBD2. The germline V gene encodes CDR1 SGHTA and CDR2 FQGNSA. Trimming at V came to 1 base and at J to 3 bases, leaving 2 bases not matched to a gene. The CDR3 is made up of 14 amino acids. The CDR3 spells CASSLVTSGYEQYF. CDR3 coding DNA: TGTGCCAGCAGCTTAGTTACTAGCGGCTACGAGCAGTACTTC.

This clonotype was found a few times. This rearrangement joins TRBV25-1 to TRBJ2-7; 10 bases align to TRBD2. Per germline, CDR1 MGHDK and CDR2 SYGVNS. The CDR3 is 16 residues long. Trimming cost V 4 bases and J 5 bases; bases outside gene matches: 11. In DNA form, the CDR3 reads TGTGCCAGCAGTGGTAGCGGGGGGCCCCGGCGGGACGAGCAGTACTTC. It is translated as CASSGSGGPRRDEQYF.

The gene calls are TRBV5-1 and TRBJ2-2; D not resolved. The CDR3 consists of 14 residues. Germline V gives CDR1 SGHRS, CDR2 YFSETQ. The V end lost 1 base, the J end lost 0 bases, and 4 bases lay between the germline ends. The CDR3 sequence: CASSLYPNTGELFF. DNA for the CDR3: TGCGCCAGCAGCTTGTATCCGAACACCGGGGAGCTGTTTTTT.

This clonotype was counted a few times. This sequence joins TRBV29-1 and TRBJ1-1, with 8 positions matching TRBD1. Germline CDR1 and CDR2: SQVTM and ANQGSEA. Unmatched junction bases numbered 6, after V lost 0 bases and J lost 6 bases. This CDR3 contains 14 residues. The CDR3 DNA reads TGCAGCGTTGAAGATTGGCAGGGGGCGGCTGAAGCTTTCTTT. It specifies CSVEDWQGAAEAFF.

This sequence joins TRBV5-1 and TRBJ2-5, with TRBD1 as a possible D gene (6 bases). CDR3 length: 16 residues. The V gene's germline CDR1 is SGHRS and CDR2 YFSETQ. Deletions cut 0 bases from V and 8 bases from J, with 20 bases between. Written as DNA, the CDR3 is TGCGCCAGCAGCTTGGCAAGGGACACTATCCCGGGTACCCAGTACTTC. It translates to CASSLARDTIPGTQYF.

This clonotype was recorded a few times. J is TRBJ2-1 and V is TRBV7-3, with 12 nucleotides matching TRBD1. CDR1 is SGHTA and CDR2 is FQGTGA in the germline V gene. The CDR3 extends over 17 amino acids. V lost 1 base and J lost 8; bases outside the gene matches: 9. The CDR3 spells CASSLRRGQGARDEQFF. As DNA, the CDR3 is TGTGCCAGCAGCTTAAGAAGGGGACAGGGGGCGCGGGATGAGCAGTTCTTC.

This clonotype occurred once. The chain links TRBV20-1 to TRBJ2-1; 11 bases are shared with TRBD2. The CDR3 loop spans 17 amino acids. Germline lookup yields CDR1 DFQATT and CDR2 SNEGSKA (reference sequence). Unmatched junction bases numbered 10, after V lost 3 bases and J lost 3 bases. The CDR3 DNA follows: TGCAGTGCTAGGCTGGTAGCGGGAGGGGTAAGCTACAATGAGCAGTTCTTC. Its translation: CSARLVAGGVSYNEQFF.

The chain joins TRBV27 to TRBJ2-3; 8 nucleotides match TRBD2. V dropped 4 bases and J dropped 1; count of bases not matched to a gene: 4. From germline, CDR1 is MNHEY and CDR2 SMNVEV (reference sequence). This CDR3 spans 15 amino acids. The CDR3 region has the DNA TGTGCCAGCAGTTCACCGGGACTAGGCACAGATACGCAGTATTTT. Translated, it gives CASSSPGLGTDTQYF.

This clonotype was picked up a small number of times. The chain combines TRBV7-9 with TRBJ2-5; 10 bases line up with TRBD2. V was clipped by 4 bases and J by 1 base; unmatched bases: 6. Germline lookup yields CDR1 SEHNR and CDR2 FQNEAQ (reference sequence). This CDR3 has 16 residues. The CDR3 DNA sequence: TGTGCCAGCAGCTGGACACTAGCGGGATCCCAAGAGACCCAGTACTTC. This encodes CASSWTLAGSQETQYF.

The chain employs TRBV4-1 and TRBJ2-2, with D perhaps assigned TRBD1 or TRBD2 (5 bases each). CDR1 is MGHRA and CDR2 is YSYEKL in the germline V gene. V shed 4 bases and J shed 6 bases, with 12 bases lying between them. The CDR3 covers 14 residues. The CDR3 DNA follows: TGCGCCAGCAGCCGCGACTGGGACGCCGGGGAGCTGTTTTTT. This codes for CASSRDWDAGELFF.

This clonotype appeared many times. The rearrangement links TRBV2 to TRBJ2-3; D unresolved. Germline CDR1 and CDR2: SNHLY and FYNNEI. Trimming removed 8 bases from V and 6 bases from J, with 12 bases in between. The CDR3 covers 12 residues. CDR3 sequence (DNA): TGTGCCAGCGGGCAACGTCCGGATACGCAGTATTTT. It translates to CASGQRPDTQYF.

The rearrangement joins TRBV7-9 to TRBJ2-7; TRBD2 matches 7 bases. The CDR3 runs 17 residues. Trimming at V came to 1 base and at J to 4 bases, leaving 13 bases not matched to a gene. Germline CDR1 SEHNR, CDR2 FQNEAQ (reference sequence). CDR3 sequence reads: CASSLGASGLVSYEQYF. In DNA form, the CDR3 reads TGTGCCAGCAGCTTAGGGGCCAGCGGACTAGTGAGTTACGAGCAGTACTTC.

This clonotype was observed many times. This rearrangement joins TRBV4-3 to TRBJ2-7; 10 bases align to TRBD2. J was trimmed by 13 bases and V by 0 bases; bases with no gene match: 9. In germline, CDR1 is LGHNA, CDR2 YSLEER. This CDR3 contains 14 residues. This CDR3 is CASSQDALAGVVYF. The CDR3 DNA is TGCGCCAGCAGCCAAGATGCGCTAGCGGGAGTGGTATACTTC.

The chain carries TRBV4-2 and TRBJ1-6, with D uncertain. In germline, CDR1 is LGHNA, CDR2 YNFKEQ. The CDR3 length is 14 residues. Trimming removed 1 base at V and 10 bases at J, with 11 bases between. The CDR3 DNA reads TGTGCCAGCAGCCAAGGAGGAAATGAGTCACCCCTCCACTTT. It translates to CASSQGGNESPLHF.

The V call is TRBV27, the J call TRBJ2-3, with 7 bases lining up with TRBD2. Germline V gene data show CDR1 as MNHEY and CDR2 as SMNVEV (reference sequence). V was clipped by 6 bases and J by 2 bases; unmatched bases: 8. The CDR3 runs to 15 residues. CDR3 bases: TGTGCCAGCAGGCGAGCGGGGCCCTTCACAGATACGCAGTATTTT. Its translation: CASRRAGPFTDTQYF.